What follows is one TCR beta chain and its context. The data were taken from a study of blood T cell repertoires in COVID-19. About the research overall: Some COVID-19 samples were acute and others convalescent; all came from the United States, Italy and Spain. T cells, B-cell-depleted T cells, or PBMCs provided the cDNA or gDNA that served as material.

This CDR3 spans 12 amino acids. The germline gives CDR1 MDHEN, CDR2 SYDVKM. V lost 6 bases and J 9 bases, leaving 12 bases between the germline ends. Per the original methods: Reference gene primer amplification in the assay estimated nucleated cell counts. Assay used: immunoSEQ multiplex PCR; TCRdb lists only in-frame clones, some missing. D and trimming were read from the DNA, whereas the V and J calls and clone size are those reported in that table. The profile shows about 170,000 clones, just under 85% of them singletons. The receptor's source is a middle-aged man who had recovered from COVID-19. The sample was peripheral blood. The chain joins TRBV28 to TRBJ2-1; D not certain. The DNA of the CDR3 is TGTGCCAGCAGCCTAATTCGAGCTGAGCAGTTCTTC. Amino acids: CASSLIRAEQFF.